This T cell receptor beta chain comes out of a study of CD8+ T cells in alopecia areata. Background on the study: After 6 to 18 months of tofacitinib, follow-up continued 6 months off drug.

This CDR3 comprises 14 residues. Germline V gene lookup returns CDR1 SGHAT and CDR2 FQNNGV. V lost 4 bases to trimming and J lost 9 bases; unmatched junction nucleotides: 8. Punch biopsies of lesional scalp, plus peripheral blood, were taken from alopecia areata patients. PBMCs were stained for CD3, CD4 and CD8, and CD4+ and CD8+ T cells were sorted. Following RNA extraction, reverse transcription yielded cDNA that acted as the sequencing template. TCRdb keeps only in-frame clones here, not all; method: immunoSEQ multiplex PCR. The table shows 100,000 to 150,000 clones, with about 50% occurring only once.

This TCR was sampled from a human donor with alopecia areata. This chain connects TRBV11-2 to TRBJ2-7; TRBD1 matches 11 bases. The sequenced sample was CD8+ T cells sorted from blood, obtained at week 0. CDR3 nucleotides: TGTGCCAGCAGCTCCCGGGACAGGGGGGTAAGGCAGTACTTC. It specifies CASSSRDRGVRQYF. Full variable domain (missing parts from reference TRBV11-2 and TRBJ2-7): EAGVAQSPRYKIIEKRQSVAFWCNPISGHATLYWYQQILGQGPKLLIQFQNNGVVDDSQLPKDRFSAERLKGVDSTLKIQPAKLEDSAVYLCASSSRDRGVRQYFGPGTRLTVT.